The clone carrying this T cell receptor (beta chain) has ten or more counts. Antigen unknown. CDR1 and CDR2 (germline): WNHNN, SYGVQD (reference sequence). J gave up 3 bases and V 4 bases, and 10 bases lay outside the gene matches. This CDR3 comprises 16 residues. This record belongs to a study of early T cells in non-severe SARS-CoV-2 infection. Study-level points and caveats: Missing private and CD4 specificities, VDJdb matching favored anti-spike CD8 responses.

TCRdb independently ran MiXCR on the 5' RACE reads; one entry per CDR3 protein. Of tens of thousands of distinct CDR3 sequences listed, around 10% were seen once; the top ten hold around 15%. This TCR was sampled from an adult who was a healthcare worker with PCR-confirmed SARS-CoV-2 infection or an uninfected control (not recorded which). The donor label of this sample is uncertain. Sample: whole blood, taken at baseline. The rearrangement links TRBV10-1 to TRBJ2-3; 7 bases match TRBD2. The CDR3 coding sequence is TGCGCCAGCAGTGGAAGTGCGGGGGAGAATACAGATACGCAGTATTTT. Protein product: CASSGSAGENTDTQYF.